These T cell receptor beta chains were read from a single sample in a study of beta chain features in type 1 diabetes. The protocol was immunoSEQ multiplex PCR, while the TCRdb copy is restricted to in-frame clones and leaves out a portion. The data show roughly 400,000 clones, roughly 16% seen once. Sequenced sample: naive CD4+ T cells from blood. All receptors derive from a woman younger than 35 in good health. The CDR3 runs from the conserved cysteine through the conserved F or W. The order of the fields is J gene, CDR3 length, V gene, clone size, D gene, CDR3 DNA, CDR3 protein. A D gene is named only where the DNA matches it firmly. A clone size is listed for some rows: how often the clone was seen (once, few, many), or a class if it is expanded.

TRBJ1-2	13	TRBV28	few	-	TGTGCCACCAACGACTTCCAGGGGCTTGGCTACACCTTC	CATNDFQGLGYTF
TRBJ2-7	15	TRBV4-2	few	TRBD2	TGTGCCAGCAGCCAATCGCCGCGGGAGTTGAGGAAGCAGTACTTC	CASSQSPRELRKQYF
TRBJ2-7	15	TRBV7-9	-	-	TGTGCCAGCAGCCGTATAGCGGATAGCTCCTACGAGCAGTACTTC	CASSRIADSSYEQYF
TRBJ1-2	13	TRBV28	few	-	TGTGCCAGCAGTTTAGACAGGCCTAATGGCTACACCTTC	CASSLDRPNGYTF
TRBJ2-2	15	TRBV25-1	-	TRBD1	TGTGCCAGCACCGTGGGACAGGGGAACACCGGGGAGCTGTTTTTT	CASTVGQGNTGELFF
TRBJ2-1	17	TRBV15	-	TRBD1	TGTGCCACCAGCAGACGAATCGCCGGGACAGGTCAGCATGAGCAGTTCTTC	CATSRRIAGTGQHEQFF
TRBJ1-1	13	TRBV7-9	-	-	TGTGCCAGCAGCTTAGTAGCTAACACTGAAGCTTTCTTT	CASSLVANTEAFF
TRBJ1-1	12	TRBV28	-	-	TGTGCCAGCTCCGGGGGAGGGGCTGAAGCTTTCTTT	CASSGGGAEAFF
TRBJ2-1	13	TRBV5-6	-	TRBD1	TGTGCCAGCAGCATCCCACAGGGGAATGAGCAGTTCTTC	CASSIPQGNEQFF
TRBJ2-1	14	TRBV5-4	-	TRBD2	TGTGCCAGCAGCCAAGTAGCGGGGCCCACTGAGCAGTTCTTC	CASSQVAGPTEQFF
TRBJ2-1	13	TRBV18	few	-	TGTGCCAGCTCACAACTCTCCTACAATGAGCAGTTCTTC	CASSQLSYNEQFF
TRBJ1-1	14	TRBV29-1	-	-	TGCAGCGTTGAAGTAGCAGGGGCCAACACTGAAGCTTTCTTT	CSVEVAGANTEAFF
TRBJ2-2	16	TRBV30	-	TRBD2	TGTGCCTGGAAGGTCAGCGGGAGGGCCGACGCCGGGGAGCTGTTTTTT	CAWKVSGRADAGELFF
TRBJ1-4	15	TRBV7-9	-	-	TGTGCCAGCAGACTAGCAGGAGCAACTAATGAAAAACTGTTTTTT	CASRLAGATNEKLFF
TRBJ2-7	17	TRBV7-9	-	-	TGTGCCAGCAGCTTAGGAACAGGGATTTCCCTCATCTACGAGCAGTACTTC	CASSLGTGISLIYEQYF
TRBJ1-5	13	TRBV30	-	-	TGTGCCTGGAGTTCACAGGACAATCAGCCCCAGCATTTT	CAWSSQDNQPQHF
TRBJ1-5	16	TRBV15	-	-	TGTGCCACCAGCAGACGAGGGGGTAGTTTCAATCAGCCCCAGCATTTT	CATSRRGGSFNQPQHF
TRBJ2-7	13	TRBV5-1	few	-	TGCGCCAGCAGCGAACAAACAGGGATCGAGCAGTACTTC	CASSEQTGIEQYF
TRBJ2-7	13	TRBV7-9	few	TRBD1	TGTGCCAGCAGCTTAGAGTCGGACAGGCTCGAGTACTTC	CASSLESDRLEYF
TRBJ2-3	15	TRBV27	-	-	TGTGCCAGCAGTTCGACAGTCCGGGGCACAGATACGCAGTATTTT	CASSSTVRGTDTQYF
TRBJ2-1	17	TRBV4-1	-	-	TGCGCCAGCAGCCAAGATGGCGAGGCCCCCTTATACAATGAGCAGTTCTTC	CASSQDGEAPLYNEQFF
TRBJ1-5	15	TRBV4-1	-	TRBD1	TGCGCCAGCAGCCAAGGACAAGGGACAGGACAGCCCCAGCATTTT	CASSQGQGTGQPQHF
TRBJ2-1	15	TRBV6-5	-	-	TGTGCCAGCAGCCCATCAGGAGGGGCAGCCAATGAGCAGTTCTTC	CASSPSGGAANEQFF
TRBJ2-7	16	TRBV18	few	TRBD1	TGTGCCAGCTCACGAGCGACAGGGAGAACGCTACGCGAGCAGTACTTC	CASSRATGRTLREQYF
TRBJ2-1	16	TRBV19	few	TRBD2	TGTGCCAGTAGTATAGATCGTAGCGGGACTTACAATGAGCAGTTCTTC	CASSIDRSGTYNEQFF
TRBJ2-1	15	TRBV5-1	few	TRBD2	TGCGCCAGCAGCGCCGGACTAGCGGGAGGGGGCGAGCAGTTCTTC	CASSAGLAGGGEQFF
TRBJ2-7	12	TRBV25-1	-	-	TGTGCCAGCAGTGAATCTTATTACGAGCAGTACTTC	CASSESYYEQYF
TRBJ1-1	13	TRBV4-1	-	-	TGCGCCAGCAGCCAATTGGGGACACCGGAAGCTTTCTTT	CASSQLGTPEAFF
TRBJ2-5	13	TRBV7-9	few	TRBD1	TGTGCCAGCAGCCGGGACAGGGTGGAGACCCAGTACTTC	CASSRDRVETQYF
TRBJ2-7	13	TRBV9	-	-	TGTGCCAGCAGCGCCCGGGTCCCGGGGGAGCAGTACTTC	CASSARVPGEQYF
TRBJ2-4	14	TRBV7-9	few	-	TGTGCCAGCAGCTCACAGGGAGTGAGAAACATTCAGTACTTC	CASSSQGVRNIQYF
TRBJ1-1	14	TRBV5-1	few	TRBD1	TGCGCCAGCAGCTTGACAGGGGAGATCGCTGAAGCTTTCTTT	CASSLTGEIAEAFF
TRBJ2-1	18	TRBV15	-	TRBD2	TGTGCCACCAGCAGAGAAACTAGCGGGAGGCCGAGGTACAATGAGCAGTTCTTC	CATSRETSGRPRYNEQFF
TRBJ2-7	13	TRBV6-5	few	TRBD1	TGTGCCAGCAGTCGGACAGGGGTTTACGAGCAGTACTTC	CASSRTGVYEQYF
TRBJ2-2	16	TRBV7-9	-	TRBD2	TGTGCCAGCAGCCCGACTAGCGGGAGCGTCTCCGGGGAGCTGTTTTTT	CASSPTSGSVSGELFF
TRBJ2-1	16	TRBV7-9	-	TRBD2	TGTGCCAGCAGCGAGGGACTAGCGGGTTTACACAATGAGCAGTTCTTC	CASSEGLAGLHNEQFF